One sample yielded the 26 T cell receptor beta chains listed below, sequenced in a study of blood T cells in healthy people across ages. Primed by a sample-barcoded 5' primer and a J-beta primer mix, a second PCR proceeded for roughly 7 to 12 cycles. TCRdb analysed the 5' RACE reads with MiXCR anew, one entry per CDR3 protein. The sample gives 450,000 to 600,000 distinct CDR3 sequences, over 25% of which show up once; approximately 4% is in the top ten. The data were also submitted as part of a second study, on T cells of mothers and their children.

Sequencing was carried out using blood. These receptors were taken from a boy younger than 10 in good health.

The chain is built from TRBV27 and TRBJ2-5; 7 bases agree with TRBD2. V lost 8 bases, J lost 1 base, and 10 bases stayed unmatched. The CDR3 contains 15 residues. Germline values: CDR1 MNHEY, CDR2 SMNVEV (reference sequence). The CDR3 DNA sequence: TGTGCCAGCTTTAACGGGACTACCAGCCAAGAGACCCAGTACTTC. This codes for CASFNGTTSQETQYF.

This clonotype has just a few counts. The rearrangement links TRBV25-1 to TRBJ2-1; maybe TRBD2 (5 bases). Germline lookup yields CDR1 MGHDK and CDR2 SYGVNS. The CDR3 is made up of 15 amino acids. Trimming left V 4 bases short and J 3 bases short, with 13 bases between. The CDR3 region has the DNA TGTGCCAGCAGTGCCCCTAGCAGAGGCTACAATGAGCAGTTCTTC. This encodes CASSAPSRGYNEQFF.

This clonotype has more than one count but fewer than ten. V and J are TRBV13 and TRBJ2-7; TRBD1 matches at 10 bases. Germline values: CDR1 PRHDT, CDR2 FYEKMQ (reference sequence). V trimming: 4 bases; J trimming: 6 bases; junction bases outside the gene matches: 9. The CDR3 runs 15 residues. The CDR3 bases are TGTGCCAGCAGCTCCCGACAGGGGGCAAGCTCCGAGCAGTACTTC. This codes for CASSSRQGASSEQYF. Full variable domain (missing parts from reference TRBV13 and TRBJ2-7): AAGVIQSPRHLIKEKRETATLKCYPIPRHDTVYWYQQGPGQDPQFLISFYEKMQSDKGSIPDRFSAQQFSDYHSELNMSSLELGDSALYFCASSSRQGASSEQYFGPGTRLTVT.

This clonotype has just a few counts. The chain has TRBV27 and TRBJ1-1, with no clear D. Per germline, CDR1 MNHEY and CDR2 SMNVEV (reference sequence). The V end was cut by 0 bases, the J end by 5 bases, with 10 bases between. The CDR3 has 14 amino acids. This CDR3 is CASSLSRGSTEAFF. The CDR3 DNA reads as TGTGCCAGCAGTTTATCGCGTGGGAGTACTGAAGCTTTCTTT.

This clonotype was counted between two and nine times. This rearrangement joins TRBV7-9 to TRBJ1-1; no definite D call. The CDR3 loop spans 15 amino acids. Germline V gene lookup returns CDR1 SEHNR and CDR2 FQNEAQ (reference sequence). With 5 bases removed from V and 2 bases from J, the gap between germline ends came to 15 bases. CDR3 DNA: TGTGCCAGCAGCCCCCATACGGGATACAACACTGAAGCTTTCTTT. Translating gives CASSPHTGYNTEAFF.

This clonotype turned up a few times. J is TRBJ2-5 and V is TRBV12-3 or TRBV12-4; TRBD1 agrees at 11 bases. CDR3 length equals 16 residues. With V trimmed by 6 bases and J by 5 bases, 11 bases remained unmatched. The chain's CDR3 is CASRGSGTGGSETQYF. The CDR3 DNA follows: TGTGCCAGCAGAGGCTCCGGGACAGGGGGTTCGGAGACCCAGTACTTC.

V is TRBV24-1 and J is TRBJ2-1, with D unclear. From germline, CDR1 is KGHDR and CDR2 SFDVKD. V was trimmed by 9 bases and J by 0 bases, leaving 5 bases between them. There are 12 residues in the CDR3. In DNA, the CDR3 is TGTGCCACCTCGGGCTCCTACAATGAGCAGTTCTTC. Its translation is CATSGSYNEQFF.

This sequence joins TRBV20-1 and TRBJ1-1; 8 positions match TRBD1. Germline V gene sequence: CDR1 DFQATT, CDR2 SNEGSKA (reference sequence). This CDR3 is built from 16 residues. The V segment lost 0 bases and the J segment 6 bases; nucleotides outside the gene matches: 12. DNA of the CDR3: TGCAGTGCTAGAGATCGAGACAGGGGTCTTCGGGCTGAAGCTTTCTTT. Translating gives CSARDRDRGLRAEAFF.

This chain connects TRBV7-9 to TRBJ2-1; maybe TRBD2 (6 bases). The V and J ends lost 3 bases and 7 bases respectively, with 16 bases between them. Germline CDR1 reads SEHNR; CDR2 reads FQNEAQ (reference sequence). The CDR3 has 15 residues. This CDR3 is CASSFGGISGNEQFF. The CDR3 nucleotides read TGTGCCAGCAGCTTTGGAGGTATTAGCGGAAATGAGCAGTTCTTC. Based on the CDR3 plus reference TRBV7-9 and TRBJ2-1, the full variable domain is DTGVSQNPRHKITKRGQNVTFRCDPISEHNRLYWYRQTLGQGPEFLTYFQNEAQLEKSRLLSDRFSAERPKGSFSTLEIQRTEQGDSAMYLCASSFGGISGNEQFFGPGTRLTVL.

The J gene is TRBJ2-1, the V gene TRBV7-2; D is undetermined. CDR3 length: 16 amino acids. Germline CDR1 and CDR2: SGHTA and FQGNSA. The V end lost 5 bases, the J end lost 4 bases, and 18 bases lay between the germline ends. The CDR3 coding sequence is TGTGCCAGCAGCGAAGAGGTGGGGTTGGGATACAATGAGCAGTTCTTC. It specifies CASSEEVGLGYNEQFF.

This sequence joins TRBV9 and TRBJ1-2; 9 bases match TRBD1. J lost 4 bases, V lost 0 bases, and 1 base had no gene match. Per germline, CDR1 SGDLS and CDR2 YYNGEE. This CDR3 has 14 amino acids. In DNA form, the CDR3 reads TGTGCCAGCAGCGTAGAGGACAGGGGCTATGGCTACACCTTC. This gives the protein CASSVEDRGYGYTF.

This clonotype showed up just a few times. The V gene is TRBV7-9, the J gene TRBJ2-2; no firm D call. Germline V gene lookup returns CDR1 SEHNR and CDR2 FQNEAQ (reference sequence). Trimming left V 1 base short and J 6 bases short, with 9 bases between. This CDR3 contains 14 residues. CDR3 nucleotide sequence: TGTGCCAGCAGCTTAGTAGGGAATCCCGGGGAGCTGTTTTTT. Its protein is CASSLVGNPGELFF.

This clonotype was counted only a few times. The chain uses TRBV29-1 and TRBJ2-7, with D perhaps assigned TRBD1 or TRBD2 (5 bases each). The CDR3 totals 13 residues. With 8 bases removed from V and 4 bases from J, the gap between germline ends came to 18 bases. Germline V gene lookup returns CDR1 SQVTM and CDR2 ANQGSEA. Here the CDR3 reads CSTRWGNGYEQYF. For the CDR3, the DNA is TGCAGCACCAGGTGGGGGAATGGGTACGAGCAGTACTTC.

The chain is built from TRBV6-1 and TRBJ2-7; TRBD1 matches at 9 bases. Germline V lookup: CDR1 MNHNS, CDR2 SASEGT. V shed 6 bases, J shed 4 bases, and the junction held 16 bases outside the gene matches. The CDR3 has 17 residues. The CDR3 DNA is TGTGCCAGCAGCCACCTTCCACCTCCGGGACAGGGATACGAGCAGTACTTC. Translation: CASSHLPPPGQGYEQYF.

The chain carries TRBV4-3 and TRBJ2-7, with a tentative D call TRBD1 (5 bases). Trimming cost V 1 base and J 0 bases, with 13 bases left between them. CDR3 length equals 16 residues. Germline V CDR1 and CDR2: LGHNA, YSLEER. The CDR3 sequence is CASSQVVGQSSYEQYF. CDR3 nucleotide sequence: TGCGCCAGCAGCCAAGTCGTGGGGCAAAGCTCCTACGAGCAGTACTTC.

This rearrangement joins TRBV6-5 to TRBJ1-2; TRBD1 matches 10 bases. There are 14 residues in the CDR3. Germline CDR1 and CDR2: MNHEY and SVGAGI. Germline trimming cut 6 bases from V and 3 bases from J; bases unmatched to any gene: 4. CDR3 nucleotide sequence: TGTGCCAGCAGGGGGACAGGGGAATACTATGGCTACACCTTC. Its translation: CASRGTGEYYGYTF.

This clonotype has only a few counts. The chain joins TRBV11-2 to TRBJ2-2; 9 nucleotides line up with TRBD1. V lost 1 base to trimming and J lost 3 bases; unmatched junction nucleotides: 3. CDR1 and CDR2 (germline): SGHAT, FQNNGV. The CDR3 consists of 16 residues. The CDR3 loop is CASSLGTGAYTGELFF. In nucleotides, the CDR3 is TGTGCCAGCAGCTTAGGGACAGGGGCCTACACCGGGGAGCTGTTTTTT.

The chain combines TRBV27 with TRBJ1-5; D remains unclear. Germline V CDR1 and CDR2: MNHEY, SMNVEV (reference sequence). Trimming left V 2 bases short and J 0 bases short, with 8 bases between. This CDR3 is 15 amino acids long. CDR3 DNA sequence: TGTGCCAGCAGTTTAACCGGGATTAGCAATCAGCCCCAGCATTTT. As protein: CASSLTGISNQPQHF.

The CDR3 DNA reads TGCAGCAAAAGTCCGGGGGCCAGCACAGATACGCAGTATTTT. Encoded protein: CSKSPGASTDTQYF. The genes are TRBV29-1 and TRBJ2-3; the D call may be TRBD1 or TRBD2 (6 bases each). The V gene lost 8 bases and the J gene lost 0 bases, with 15 bases spanning the gap. The CDR3 runs 14 residues. Germline V CDR1 and CDR2: SQVTM, ANQGSEA.

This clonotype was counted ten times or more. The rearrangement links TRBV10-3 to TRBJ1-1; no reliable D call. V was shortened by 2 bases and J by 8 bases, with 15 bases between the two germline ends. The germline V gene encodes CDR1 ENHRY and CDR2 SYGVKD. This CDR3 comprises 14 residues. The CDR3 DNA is TGTGCCATCAGTGAGGGGGTTGGGATCATCGAAGCTTTCTTT. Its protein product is CAISEGVGIIEAFF.

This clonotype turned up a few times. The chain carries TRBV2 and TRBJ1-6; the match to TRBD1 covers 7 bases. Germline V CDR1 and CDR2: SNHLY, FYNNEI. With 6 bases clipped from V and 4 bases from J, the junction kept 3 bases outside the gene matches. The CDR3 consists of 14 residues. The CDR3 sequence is CASRVTGYNSPLHF. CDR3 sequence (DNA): TGTGCCAGCAGGGTGACAGGGTATAATTCACCCCTCCACTTT. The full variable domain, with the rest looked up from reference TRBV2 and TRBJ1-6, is EPEVTQTPSHQVTQMGQEVILRCVPISNHLYFYWYRQILGQKVEFLVSFYNNEISEKSEIFDDQFSVERPDGSNFTLKIRSTKLEDSAMYFCASRVTGYNSPLHFGNGTRLTVT.

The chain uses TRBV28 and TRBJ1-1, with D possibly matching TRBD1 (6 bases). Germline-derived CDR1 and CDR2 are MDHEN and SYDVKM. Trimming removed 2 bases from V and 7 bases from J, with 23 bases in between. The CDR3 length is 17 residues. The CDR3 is CASSLPYLTGGEIEAFF. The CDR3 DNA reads TGTGCCAGCAGTTTACCATATTTAACGGGGGGCGAGATTGAAGCTTTCTTT. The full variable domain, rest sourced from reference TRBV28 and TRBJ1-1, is DVKVTQSSRYLVKRTGEKVFLECVQDMDHENMFWYRQDPGLGLRLIYFSYDVKMKEKGDIPEGYSVSREKKERFSLILESASTNQTSMYLCASSLPYLTGGEIEAFFGQGTRLTVV.

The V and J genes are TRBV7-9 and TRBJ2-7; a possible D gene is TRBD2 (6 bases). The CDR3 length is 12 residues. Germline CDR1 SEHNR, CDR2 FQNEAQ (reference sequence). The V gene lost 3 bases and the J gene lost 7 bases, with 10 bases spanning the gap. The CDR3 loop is CASSLWEEEQYF. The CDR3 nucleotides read TGTGCCAGCAGCTTGTGGGAGGAAGAGCAGTACTTC. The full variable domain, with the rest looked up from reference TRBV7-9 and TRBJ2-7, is DTGVSQNPRHKITKRGQNVTFRCDPISEHNRLYWYRQTLGQGPEFLTYFQNEAQLEKSRLLSDRFSAERPKGSFSTLEIQRTEQGDSAMYLCASSLWEEEQYFGPGTRLTVT.

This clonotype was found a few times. This CDR3 is CSAETSGVSSYNEQFF. CDR3 nucleotide sequence: TGCAGTGCTGAGACTAGCGGGGTCAGCTCCTACAATGAGCAGTTCTTC. The chain uses TRBV20-1 and TRBJ2-1, with 11 bases that match TRBD2. The junction had 6 bases not matched to a gene; V was cut back by 5 bases and J by 0 bases. The CDR3 is 16 amino acids. The V gene's germline CDR1 is DFQATT and CDR2 SNEGSKA (reference sequence).

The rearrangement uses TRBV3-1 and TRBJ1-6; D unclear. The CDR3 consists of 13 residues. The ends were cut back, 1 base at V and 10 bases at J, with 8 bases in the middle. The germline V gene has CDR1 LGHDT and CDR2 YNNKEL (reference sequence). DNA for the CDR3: TGTGCCAGCAGCCAAGGTTGGAACTCACCCCTCCACTTT. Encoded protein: CASSQGWNSPLHF. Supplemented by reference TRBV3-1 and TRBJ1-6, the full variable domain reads DTAVSQTPKYLVTQMGNDKSIKCEQNLGHDTMYWYKQDSKKFLKIMFSYNNKELIINETVPNRFSPKSPDKAHLNLHINSLELGDSAVYFCASSQGWNSPLHFGNGTRLTVT.

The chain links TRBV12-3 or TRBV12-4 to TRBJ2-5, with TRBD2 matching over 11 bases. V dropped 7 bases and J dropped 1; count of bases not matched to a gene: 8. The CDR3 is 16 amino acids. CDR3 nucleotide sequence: TGTGCCAGCACTTCACTAGCGGGGGCCCCCCAAGAGACCCAGTACTTC. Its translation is CASTSLAGAPQETQYF.